This T cell receptor beta chain was found in a study of T cell responses to AZD1222 COVID-19 vaccine. As to this clone: Its antigen is not identified.

The table came from immunoSEQ multiplex PCR; TCRdb's copy has only in-frame clones and leaves some out. Here the sample spans roughly 130,000 clones, around 90% being singletons. General observations from the study: Vaccine-associated CD4 TCRs spanned spike, dominant at 160-218 and 743-854. Baseline testing showed seropositivity in only a handful of AZD1222 recipients. Donors were chiefly white British, with a greater number of females, and clonal diversity was perhaps underestimated. The reported proportion of spike-specific TCRs targeting unmutated variant regions was nearly half.

Sample: peripheral blood, taken on day 0 of MenACWY control vaccination. This TCR came from an adult in good health.

The CDR3 loop reads CATSDFLADTQYF. CDR3 in DNA: TGTGCCACCAGTGATTTTTTGGCAGATACGCAGTATTTT. The rearrangement joins TRBV24-1 to TRBJ2-3; D gene uncertain. V was trimmed by 1 base and J by 4 bases, leaving 5 bases between them. The germline V gene has CDR1 KGHDR and CDR2 SFDVKD. This CDR3 has 13 residues.